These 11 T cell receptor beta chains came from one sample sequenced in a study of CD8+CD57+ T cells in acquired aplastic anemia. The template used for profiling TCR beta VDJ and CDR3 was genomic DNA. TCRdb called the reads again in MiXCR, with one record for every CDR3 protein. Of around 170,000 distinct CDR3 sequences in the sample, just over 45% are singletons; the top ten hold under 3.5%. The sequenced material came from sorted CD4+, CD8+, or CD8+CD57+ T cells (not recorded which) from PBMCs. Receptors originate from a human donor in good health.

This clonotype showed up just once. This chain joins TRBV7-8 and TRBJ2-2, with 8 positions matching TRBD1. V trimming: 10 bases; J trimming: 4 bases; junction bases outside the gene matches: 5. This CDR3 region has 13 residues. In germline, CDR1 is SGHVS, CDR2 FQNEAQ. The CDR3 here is CATAGTGTGELFF. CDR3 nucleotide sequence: TGTGCCACAGCCGGGACAGGCACCGGGGAGCTGTTTTTT.

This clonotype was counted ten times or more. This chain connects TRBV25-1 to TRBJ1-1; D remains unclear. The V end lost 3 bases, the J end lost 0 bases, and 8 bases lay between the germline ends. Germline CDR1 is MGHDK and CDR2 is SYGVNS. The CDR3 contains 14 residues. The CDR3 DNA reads TGTGCCAGCAGTGAGCACAGCATGAACACTGAAGCTTTCTTT. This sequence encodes CASSEHSMNTEAFF.

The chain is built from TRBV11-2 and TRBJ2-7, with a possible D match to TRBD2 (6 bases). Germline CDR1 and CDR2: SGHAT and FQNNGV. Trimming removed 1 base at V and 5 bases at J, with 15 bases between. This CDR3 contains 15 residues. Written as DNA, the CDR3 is TGTGCCAGCAGCTTAGGGGGAGGTCGAGGACACGAGCAGTACTTC. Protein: CASSLGGGRGHEQYF.

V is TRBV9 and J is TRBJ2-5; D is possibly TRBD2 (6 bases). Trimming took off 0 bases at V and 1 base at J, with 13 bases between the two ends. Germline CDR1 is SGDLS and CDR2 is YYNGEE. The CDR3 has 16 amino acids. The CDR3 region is CASSVGLAAIQETQYF. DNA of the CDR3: TGTGCCAGCAGCGTAGGGTTAGCGGCCATCCAAGAGACCCAGTACTTC.

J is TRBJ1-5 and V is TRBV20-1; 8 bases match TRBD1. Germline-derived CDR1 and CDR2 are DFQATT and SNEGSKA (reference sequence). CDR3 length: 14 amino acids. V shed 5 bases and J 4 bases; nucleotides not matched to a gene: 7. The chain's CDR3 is CSAVTGAVNQPQHF. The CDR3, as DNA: TGCAGTGCTGTGACAGGGGCCGTAAATCAGCCCCAGCATTTT.

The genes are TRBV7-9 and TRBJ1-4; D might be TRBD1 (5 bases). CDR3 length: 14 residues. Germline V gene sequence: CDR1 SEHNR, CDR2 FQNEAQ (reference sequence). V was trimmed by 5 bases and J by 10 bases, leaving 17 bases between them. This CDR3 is CASSQLAGRRKLFF. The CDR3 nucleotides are TGTGCCAGCAGCCAACTGGCAGGGAGGAGAAAACTGTTTTTT.

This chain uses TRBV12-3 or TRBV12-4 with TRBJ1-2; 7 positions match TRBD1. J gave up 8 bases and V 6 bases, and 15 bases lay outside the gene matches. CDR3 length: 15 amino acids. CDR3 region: CASSVLDRNNGGYTF. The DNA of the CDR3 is TGTGCCAGCAGCGTCCTGGACAGGAACAATGGGGGCTACACCTTC.

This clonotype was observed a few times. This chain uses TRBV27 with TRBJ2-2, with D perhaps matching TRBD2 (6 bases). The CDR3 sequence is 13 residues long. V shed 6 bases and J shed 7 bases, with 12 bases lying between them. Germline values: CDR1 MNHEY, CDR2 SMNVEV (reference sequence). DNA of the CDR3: TGTGCCAGCAGGTTAGCGGAATACGGGGAGCTGTTTTTT. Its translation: CASRLAEYGELFF.

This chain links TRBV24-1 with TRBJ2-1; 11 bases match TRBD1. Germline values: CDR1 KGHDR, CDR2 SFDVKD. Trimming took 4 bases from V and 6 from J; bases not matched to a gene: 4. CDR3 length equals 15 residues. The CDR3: CATSDPGTGGNEQFF. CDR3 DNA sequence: TGTGCCACCAGTGACCCTGGGACAGGGGGCAATGAGCAGTTCTTC.

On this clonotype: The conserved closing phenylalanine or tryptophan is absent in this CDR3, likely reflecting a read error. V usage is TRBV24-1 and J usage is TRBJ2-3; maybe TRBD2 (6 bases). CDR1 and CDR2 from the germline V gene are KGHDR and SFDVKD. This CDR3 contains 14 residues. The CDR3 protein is CATSERGSIDTQYL. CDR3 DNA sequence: TGTGCCACCAGTGAGCGGGGTAGCATAGATACGCAGTATCTT.

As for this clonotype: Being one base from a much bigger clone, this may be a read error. CDR3 protein: CASDLLKEGVSTEAFF. In DNA form, the CDR3 reads TGTGCTAGTGACCTTCTAAAAGAGGGGGTCAGCACTGAAGCTTTCTTT. This chain uses TRBV12-5 with TRBJ1-1; the D gene is possibly TRBD1 (6 bases). This CDR3 is 16 amino acids long. From germline, CDR1 is LGHNT and CDR2 FRNRAP. V lost 7 bases to trimming and J lost 4 bases, with 22 bases between them.